This T cell receptor beta chain was recorded in a study of T cells in Graves' hyperthyroidism and ophthalmopathy. General study results and limits: Before onset, ophthalmopathy was predicted by the model a median about six months earlier. Researchers found most expanded thyroid clonotypes above 0.001 in blood as well.

Using RNA transcripts as the source, TCR beta CDR3 regions were amplified. The TCR CDR3 was amplified in a first-round RT-PCR using the HTBI primer set. Using its own MiXCR run on the multiplex PCR reads, TCRdb lists one record per CDR3 protein. The sample records under 250,000 distinct CDR3 sequences, approximately 25% being singletons. There are many counts of this clonotype. The antigen is unknown. The junction shows a germline mismatch at one end, possibly a read error. The V gene's germline CDR1 is MDHEN and CDR2 SYDVKM. The CDR3 runs 11 residues. The TCR originated in a woman aged 40 to 50 with Graves' ophthalmopathy. Sequenced input: blood. The genes are TRBV28 and TRBJ2-7; D is uncertain. CDR3 amino acids: CAGSFGQEQYF. DNA of the CDR3: TGTGCCGGCAGTTTCGGGCAGGAGCAGTACTTC.